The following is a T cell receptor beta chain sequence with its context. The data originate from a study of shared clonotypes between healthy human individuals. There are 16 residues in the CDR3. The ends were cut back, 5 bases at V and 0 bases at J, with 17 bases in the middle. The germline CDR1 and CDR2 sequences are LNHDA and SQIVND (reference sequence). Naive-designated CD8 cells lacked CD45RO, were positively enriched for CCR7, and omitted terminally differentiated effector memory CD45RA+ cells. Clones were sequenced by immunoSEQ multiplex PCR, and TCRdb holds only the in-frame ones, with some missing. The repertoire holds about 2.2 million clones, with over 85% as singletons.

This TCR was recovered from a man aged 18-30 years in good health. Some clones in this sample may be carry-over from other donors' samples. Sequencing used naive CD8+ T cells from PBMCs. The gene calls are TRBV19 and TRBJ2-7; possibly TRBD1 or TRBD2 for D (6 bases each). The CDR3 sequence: CASSPSRGRDSYEQYF. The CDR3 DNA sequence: TGTGCCAGTAGTCCATCCCGGGGGCGGGACTCCTACGAGCAGTACTTC.